The 9 T cell receptor beta chains reported below all come from one sample, sequenced in a study of Ad26.COV2.S vaccination and SARS-CoV-2 variants. Stated treatment: roughly 18 received Ad26.COV2.S at low or high dose, single or two shots; 5 received placebo; per-sample allocation not given. Specimens were obtained on day 63 following the first vaccine or placebo injection. The protocol was immunoSEQ multiplex PCR, while the TCRdb copy is restricted to in-frame clones and leaves out a portion. The data contain about 350,000 clones, around nine tenths of them seen just once; the ten biggest clones take up roughly a tenth. This specimen was peripheral blood, taken in a trial of Ad26.COV2.S vaccine versus placebo. These receptors originate from a person aged 18-60 years who received the Ad26.COV2.S COVID-19 vaccine or a placebo.

To note about this clone: This sample also contains other DNA sequences that code for the same CDR3. The chain couples TRBV3-1 (or the pseudogene TRBV3-2) to TRBJ1-2; 8 bases match TRBD1. This CDR3 comprises 13 residues. Per the germline V gene, CDR1 is LGHDT and CDR2 is YNNKEL (reference sequence). J gave up 7 bases and V 4 bases, and 5 bases lay outside the gene matches. The CDR3 DNA reads TGTGCCAGCAGCCCCGGACAGGGAGGTGGCTACACCTTC. As protein: CASSPGQGGGYTF.

The V and J genes are TRBV11-3 and TRBJ2-1; TRBD2 matches 11 bases. The CDR3 contains 17 residues. Trimming removed 6 bases from V and 5 bases from J; junction bases left unmatched: 12. Germline assignment: CDR1 SGHNT and CDR2 YENEEA. The CDR3 DNA reads TGTGCCAGCAGTTCCAGCTATAGCGGGAGGGGGGACAATGAGCAGTTCTTC. It encodes CASSSSYSGRGDNEQFF.

DNA of the CDR3: TGCGCCAGCAGCCAAGGTCAGACAGGGTCCGAGCAGTACTTC. The encoded protein is CASSQGQTGSEQYF. The chain combines TRBV4-1 with TRBJ2-7; 7 bases agree with TRBD1. The ends lost 1 base at V and 6 bases at J; junction bases unmatched: 6. The length of the CDR3 is 14 residues. The germline V gene has CDR1 MGHRA and CDR2 YSYEKL.

J is TRBJ1-1 and V is TRBV6-5; 7 bases are a match to TRBD1. V lost 0 bases and J lost 4; bases outside the gene matches: 5. The CDR3 extends over 15 amino acids. Germline-derived CDR1 and CDR2 are MNHEY and SVGAGI. The CDR3 bases are TGTGCCAGCAGTTACTCTTTGGCAGGGGGCACTGAAGCTTTCTTT. It is translated as CASSYSLAGGTEAFF.

This clone was seen a few times. The chain uses TRBV2 and TRBJ2-7; 10 bases agree with TRBD1. CDR1 SNHLY and CDR2 FYNNEI come from the germline V gene. With 7 bases clipped from V and 4 bases from J, the junction kept 10 bases outside the gene matches. CDR3 length: 15 residues. The CDR3 loop reads CASIPRQGAGYEQYF. CDR3 sequence (DNA): TGTGCCAGCATCCCAAGACAGGGGGCAGGTTACGAGCAGTACTTC.

The chain couples TRBV5-1 to TRBJ1-1; no firm D call. This CDR3 has 14 amino acids. Germline CDR1 is SGHRS and CDR2 is YFSETQ. The V gene lost 6 bases and the J gene lost 1 base, with 13 bases spanning the gap. The CDR3 DNA reads as TGCGCCAGCATCCGGATCCCAGGGAACACTGAAGCTTTCTTT. Translating gives CASIRIPGNTEAFF.

CDR3 DNA: TGTGCCAGCAGCTCCCCCGGGGCGGTAAGGAAGTACGAGCAGTACTTC. Encoded protein: CASSSPGAVRKYEQYF. The V and J genes are TRBV28 and TRBJ2-7, with D perhaps TRBD1 or TRBD2 (5 bases each). The length of the CDR3 is 16 residues. Germline V gives CDR1 MDHEN, CDR2 SYDVKM. V shed 6 bases and J shed 4 bases, with 22 bases lying between them.

The V and J genes are TRBV5-6 and TRBJ1-4; tentatively, D is TRBD1 (6 bases). V lost 3 bases, J lost 0 bases, and 9 bases lay in between. This CDR3 region has 15 residues. Germline V gives CDR1 SGHDT, CDR2 YYEEEE. CDR3: CASSSEGATNEKLFF. CDR3 DNA sequence: TGTGCCAGCAGCTCGGAGGGGGCAACTAATGAAAAACTGTTTTTT.

In nucleotides, the CDR3 is TGTGCCACCGCACTCCAACAGGGACCCCAGCATTTT. This gives the protein CATALQQGPQHF. The genes are TRBV28 and TRBJ1-5; D is possibly TRBD1 (6 bases). Germline V lookup: CDR1 MDHEN, CDR2 SYDVKM. Trimming took 10 bases from V and 10 from J, leaving 17 bases between them. There are 12 residues in the CDR3.